This T cell receptor (beta chain) was sequenced in a study of preoperative IRX-2 immunotherapy in early breast cancer. TCRdb's table, derived via immunoSEQ multiplex PCR, lists solely in-frame clones and lacks some. The sample includes approximately 15,000 clones, approximately 91% of them seen just once. Treatment of the sample: preoperative locoregional IRX-2 cytokine immunotherapy. Preoperative locoregional IRX-2 cytokine immunotherapy was tested in the phase Ib source study. V dropped 0 bases and J dropped 8; count of bases not matched to a gene: 21. CDR3 size: 20 residues. Germline loops: CDR1 LGHNA, CDR2 YNFKEQ.

This specimen was acquired from a patient treated with IRX-2 immunotherapy. The rearrangement joins TRBV4-2 to TRBJ2-3; 9 nucleotides align to TRBD2. This receptor was taken from a human donor with breast cancer. As DNA, the CDR3 is TGTGCCAGCAGCCAAGATCCCTCGACATTGCGGGGGGGGGAAGGGGGTACGCAGTATTTT. Amino acids: CASSQDPSTLRGGEGGTQYF.